Following are 25 T cell receptor beta chains from one sample sequenced in a study of blood T cell repertoires in COVID-19. Produced via immunoSEQ multiplex PCR; TCRdb's table is partial and in-frame only. The sample yields approximately 46,000 clones, roughly 82% seen once. The sample taken for sequencing was peripheral blood. These receptor sequences come from a human donor in a cohort sampled during active COVID-19.

The chain joins TRBV19 to TRBJ2-1; 13 bases are a match to TRBD2. Losses at the gene ends were 0 bases for V and 6 bases for J; bases not matched to a gene: 5. Germline loops: CDR1 LNHDA, CDR2 SQIVND (reference sequence). The CDR3 sequence is 17 residues long. The chain's CDR3 is CASSIDSTSGRANEQFF. The DNA of the CDR3 is TGTGCCAGTAGTATAGATTCCACTAGCGGGAGGGCCAATGAGCAGTTCTTC.

The chain uses TRBV14 and TRBJ1-1, with TRBD1 matching 10 bases. This CDR3 has 16 amino acids. V trimming: 0 bases; J trimming: 4 bases; junction bases outside the gene matches: 5. Germline CDR1 reads SGHDN; CDR2 reads FVKESK. The CDR3 loop reads CASSQDRTGGVTEAFF. CDR3 bases: TGTGCCAGCAGCCAAGATCGGACAGGGGGAGTCACTGAAGCTTTCTTT.

This clone was recorded only once. The chain uses TRBV18 and TRBJ2-1, with 7 bases matching TRBD1. Trimming cost V 4 bases and J 7 bases; bases outside gene matches: 4. Germline loops: CDR1 KGHSH, CDR2 LQKENI. This CDR3 is built from 13 residues. The CDR3 region is CASSLDRANEQFF. The CDR3 nucleotides read TGTGCCAGCTCACTTGACAGGGCTAATGAGCAGTTCTTC.

The rearrangement joins TRBV30 to TRBJ1-2, with 8 bases fitting TRBD1. This CDR3 region has 12 residues. The germline gives CDR1 GTSNPN, CDR2 SVGIG (reference sequence). The V segment lost 6 bases and the J segment 4 bases; nucleotides outside the gene matches: 4. This CDR3 is CACPGQAYGYTF. CDR3 nucleotide sequence: TGTGCCTGTCCGGGACAGGCCTATGGCTACACCTTC.

The chain carries TRBV23-1 and TRBJ1-6; D perhaps matches TRBD1 (6 bases). TRBV23-1 counts as an open reading frame of uncertain function. Trimming removed 4 bases from V and 8 bases from J, with 18 bases in between. The CDR3 has 16 amino acids. The CDR3 coding sequence is TGCGCCAGCAGTCCCTTTTCAGGACAGAGTGATTCACCCCTCCACTTT. Protein product: CASSPFSGQSDSPLHF.

The chain combines TRBV30 with TRBJ2-7, with a weak D call TRBD1 (6 bases). V was cut by 7 bases and J by 3 bases, with 22 bases left in between. Germline-derived CDR1 and CDR2 are GTSNPN and SVGIG (reference sequence). This CDR3 region has 15 residues. DNA of the CDR3: TGTGCCTTATTAACCGGGACACTGACGCGCTACGAGCAGTACTTC. Translated: CALLTGTLTRYEQYF. The full variable domain, in which reference TRBV30 and TRBJ2-7 provide the parts outside the CDR3, is SQTIHQWPATLVQPVGSPLSLECTVEGTSNPNLYWYRQAAGRGLQLLFYSVGIGQISSEVPQNLSASRPQDRQFILSSKKLLLSDSGFYLCALLTGTLTRYEQYFGPGTRLTVT.

V usage is TRBV2 and J usage is TRBJ1-3, with D hard to call. V was trimmed by 7 bases and J by 0 bases, leaving 7 bases between them. The germline gives CDR1 SNHLY, CDR2 FYNNEI. This CDR3 has 13 residues. The CDR3 spells CASTSDSGNTIYF. CDR3 in DNA: TGTGCCAGCACCAGTGACTCTGGAAACACCATATATTTT.

There are a few counts of this clone. V and J are TRBV20-1 and TRBJ1-1, with D hard to call. Germline lookup yields CDR1 DFQATT and CDR2 SNEGSKA (reference sequence). V gave up 3 bases and J gave up 4 bases, with 12 bases separating them. The CDR3 loop spans 13 amino acids. The CDR3 region is CSASGLRGTEAFF. CDR3 in DNA: TGCAGTGCTAGTGGTCTTCGGGGCACTGAAGCTTTCTTT.

The genes are TRBV13 and TRBJ2-1; TRBD2 matches at 9 bases. V was clipped by 2 bases and J by 5 bases; unmatched bases: 4. Germline CDR1 is PRHDT and CDR2 is FYEKMQ (reference sequence). The CDR3 runs to 15 residues. The CDR3 protein is CASSLFAGGDNEQFF. CDR3 DNA sequence: TGTGCCAGCAGCTTATTTGCGGGAGGGGACAATGAGCAGTTCTTC. The entire variable domain, with the rest obtained from reference TRBV13 and TRBJ2-1, is as follows: AAGVIQSPRHLIKEKRETATLKCYPIPRHDTVYWYQQGPGQDPQFLISFYEKMQSDKGSIPDRFSAQQFSDYHSELNMSSLELGDSALYFCASSLFAGGDNEQFFGPGTRLTVL.

The chain recombines TRBV4-1 with TRBJ2-2; 7 bases fit TRBD1. The CDR3 has 17 amino acids. Trimming cost V 0 bases and J 5 bases; bases outside gene matches: 9. Germline assignment: CDR1 MGHRA and CDR2 YSYEKL. In DNA, the CDR3 is TGCGCCAGCAGCCAAGAGAGGAACAGGGGTGTGACCGGGGAGCTGTTTTTT. It translates to CASSQERNRGVTGELFF.

V is TRBV28 and J is TRBJ2-7; D may be TRBD2 (5 bases). V was trimmed by 8 bases and J by 0 bases, leaving 20 bases between them. The CDR3 has 16 residues. Germline-derived CDR1 and CDR2 are MDHEN and SYDVKM. The CDR3 reads CASGLRGSGYSYEQYF. In DNA form, the CDR3 reads TGTGCCAGCGGACTGCGTGGTAGTGGTTACTCCTACGAGCAGTACTTC.

DNA of the CDR3: TGTGCCATCAGTGACCGTACTAGCGGGAGAGGGGATGAGCAGTTCTTC. This gives the protein CAISDRTSGRGDEQFF. The chain uses TRBV10-3 and TRBJ2-1; 11 nucleotides line up with TRBD2. Germline V gives CDR1 ENHRY, CDR2 SYGVKD. The V gene end was trimmed by 3 bases and the J gene end by 8 bases; junction bases not matched to a gene: 9. The CDR3 is 16 residues long.

The V gene is TRBV11-3, the J gene TRBJ2-2; no clear D. The V gene's germline CDR1 is SGHNT and CDR2 YENEEA. V lost 5 bases to trimming and J lost 8 bases, with 9 bases between them. The CDR3 covers 12 residues. In nucleotides, the CDR3 is TGTGCCAGCAGCGAAGCATGGGGGGAGCTGTTTTTT. Amino acids: CASSEAWGELFF.

The chain employs TRBV4-3 and TRBJ2-7, with 9 bases aligning to TRBD1. V lost 2 bases and J lost 0; bases outside the gene matches: 5. Germline values: CDR1 LGHNA, CDR2 YSLEER. The CDR3 has 16 residues. CDR3 nucleotide sequence: TGCGCCAGCAGCCAATCGGGACAGGGACCCTCCTACGAGCAGTACTTC. This encodes CASSQSGQGPSYEQYF.

The V and J genes are TRBV19 and TRBJ1-1; D unclear. CDR1 and CDR2 from the germline V gene are LNHDA and SQIVND (reference sequence). Trimming stripped 3 bases from V and 1 base from J, with 15 bases between. This CDR3 comprises 16 residues. The CDR3 loop reads CASSIRPTPANTEAFF. The DNA of the CDR3 is TGTGCCAGTAGTATCCGACCGACTCCGGCGAACACTGAAGCTTTCTTT.

The chain links TRBV6-2 or TRBV6-3 to TRBJ1-1; no clear D. The CDR3 is made up of 12 amino acids. Between the trimmed V and J ends, which lost 2 bases and 7 bases, there was a span of 8 bases. Germline CDR1 MNHEY, CDR2 SVGEGT. CDR3 sequence: CASSYGLGEAFF. The CDR3 DNA reads as TGTGCCAGCAGTTACGGGCTGGGTGAAGCTTTCTTT.

This chain joins TRBV7-2 and TRBJ2-6; 7 positions agree with TRBD2. J lost 1 base, V lost 0 bases, and 0 bases had no gene match. Germline values: CDR1 SGHTA, CDR2 FQGNSA. This CDR3 comprises 16 residues. The CDR3 region is CASSLAGGSGANVLTF. The DNA for the CDR3 is TGTGCCAGCAGCTTAGCGGGAGGGTCTGGGGCCAACGTCCTGACTTTC.

This chain links TRBV6-5 with TRBJ2-3; 9 positions agree with TRBD1. The CDR3 length is 15 residues. The ends lost 7 bases at V and 0 bases at J; junction bases unmatched: 5. Germline V gene lookup returns CDR1 MNHEY and CDR2 SVGAGI. The DNA for the CDR3 is TGTGCCAGCACCTTGGGGACAGGGAGCACAGATACGCAGTATTTT. The encoded protein is CASTLGTGSTDTQYF.

This sequence joins TRBV7-2 and TRBJ2-3, with TRBD2 identical over 7 bases. The CDR3 is made up of 14 amino acids. Trimming cost V 5 bases and J 6 bases; bases outside gene matches: 8. Germline CDR1 reads SGHTA; CDR2 reads FQGNSA. The CDR3 coding sequence is TGTGCCAGCAGCCTGAGGCGGGAGACGGATACGCAGTATTTT. As protein: CASSLRRETDTQYF.

This clone was counted between two and nine times. This sequence joins TRBV13 and TRBJ1-6, with 11 bases that match TRBD1. The ends lost 5 bases at V and 10 bases at J; junction bases unmatched: 13. The CDR3 is 17 amino acids. From germline, CDR1 is PRHDT and CDR2 FYEKMQ (reference sequence). CDR3 region: CASSTGRTGGLGSPLHF. The CDR3 DNA follows: TGTGCCAGCAGCACGGGAAGGACAGGGGGCTTAGGGTCACCCCTCCACTTT. Based on the CDR3 plus reference TRBV13 and TRBJ1-6, the full variable domain is AAGVIQSPRHLIKEKRETATLKCYPIPRHDTVYWYQQGPGQDPQFLISFYEKMQSDKGSIPDRFSAQQFSDYHSELNMSSLELGDSALYFCASSTGRTGGLGSPLHFGNGTRLTVT.

The chain carries TRBV5-4 and TRBJ2-3; 10 nucleotides agree with TRBD2. The CDR3 extends over 15 amino acids. V gave up 1 base and J gave up 2 bases; unmatched junction bases: 1. CDR1 is SGHNT, CDR2 YYREEE, per germline (reference sequence). The CDR3 DNA sequence: TGTGCCAGCAGCTTGACTAGCGGGATCACAGATACGCAGTATTTT. Translating it yields CASSLTSGITDTQYF.

A single count supports this clone. The chain uses TRBV15 and TRBJ1-2; D not certain. CDR3 length: 15 residues. Between the trimmed V and J ends, which lost 0 bases and 5 bases, there was a span of 13 bases. Looked up from germline, CDR1 is LNHNV and CDR2 is YYDKDF (reference sequence). The CDR3 DNA is TGTGCCACCAGCAGAGAAAGGAGGGAGGAGTATGGCTACACCTTC. It specifies CATSRERREEYGYTF.

This clone was seen just once. Here the CDR3 DNA reads TGTGCCAGCAGTTACGGGGACAGGGGGTCCTACGAGCAGTACTTC. Its protein product is CASSYGDRGSYEQYF. The J gene is TRBJ2-7, the V gene TRBV6-5; 11 bases align to TRBD1. Germline V gives CDR1 MNHEY, CDR2 SVGAGI. Trimming cost V 2 bases and J 1 base; bases outside gene matches: 1. This CDR3 contains 15 residues.

V gene TRBV27 combines with J gene TRBJ1-2; TRBD1 aligns across 9 bases. The trim removed 6 bases at V and 5 bases at J, leaving 4 bases unmatched. The germline gives CDR1 MNHEY, CDR2 SMNVEV (reference sequence). This CDR3 spans 13 amino acids. The CDR3 loop is CASSGTGFYGYTF. CDR3 DNA: TGTGCCAGCAGCGGGACAGGGTTTTATGGCTACACCTTC.

Concerning this clone: The sample contains more than one DNA sequence encoding this CDR3. This rearrangement joins TRBV5-1 to TRBJ1-2; D unresolved. There are 13 residues in the CDR3. V was trimmed by 0 bases and J by 2 bases, leaving 5 bases between them. Germline lookup yields CDR1 SGHRS and CDR2 YFSETQ. CDR3 residues: CASSLAQNYGYTF. In nucleotides, the CDR3 is TGCGCCAGCAGCTTGGCGCAGAACTATGGCTACACCTTC.